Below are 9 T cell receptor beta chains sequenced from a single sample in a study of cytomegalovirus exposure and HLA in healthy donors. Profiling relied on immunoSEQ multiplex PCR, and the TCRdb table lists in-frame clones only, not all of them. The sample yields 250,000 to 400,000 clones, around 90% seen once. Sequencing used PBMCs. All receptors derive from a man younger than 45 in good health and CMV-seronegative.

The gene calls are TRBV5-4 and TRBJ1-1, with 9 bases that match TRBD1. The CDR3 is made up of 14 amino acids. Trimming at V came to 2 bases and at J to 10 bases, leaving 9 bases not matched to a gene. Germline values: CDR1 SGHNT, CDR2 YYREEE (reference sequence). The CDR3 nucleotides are TGTGCCAGCAGCTTCGGGACAGGGACTTTAAGAGCTTTCTTT. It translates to CASSFGTGTLRAFF.

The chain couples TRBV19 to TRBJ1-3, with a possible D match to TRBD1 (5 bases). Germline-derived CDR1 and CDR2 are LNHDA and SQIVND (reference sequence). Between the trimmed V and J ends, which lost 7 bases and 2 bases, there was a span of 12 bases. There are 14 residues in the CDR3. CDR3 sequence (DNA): TGTGCCAGTACCCCAGGGCTGGCTGGAAACACCATATATTTT. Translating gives CASTPGLAGNTIYF.

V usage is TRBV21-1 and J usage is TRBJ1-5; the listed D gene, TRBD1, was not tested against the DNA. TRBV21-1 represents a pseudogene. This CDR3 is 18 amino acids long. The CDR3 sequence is CASSKAGTGKISNQPQHF. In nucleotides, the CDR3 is TGTGCCAGCAGCAAAGCCGGGACAGGGAAAATAAGCAATCAGCCCCAGCATTTT.

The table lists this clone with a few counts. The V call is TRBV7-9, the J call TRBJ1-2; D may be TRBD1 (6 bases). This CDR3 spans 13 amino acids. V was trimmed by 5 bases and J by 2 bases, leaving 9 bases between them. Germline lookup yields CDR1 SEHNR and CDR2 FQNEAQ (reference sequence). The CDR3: CASSRDTNYGYTF. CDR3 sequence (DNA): TGTGCCAGCAGCCGGGACACCAACTATGGCTACACCTTC.

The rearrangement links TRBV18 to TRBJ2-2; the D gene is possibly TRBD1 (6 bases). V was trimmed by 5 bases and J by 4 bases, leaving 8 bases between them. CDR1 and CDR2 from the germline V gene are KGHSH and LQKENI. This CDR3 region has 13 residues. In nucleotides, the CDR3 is TGTGCCAGCTCAAAGACAGGCACCGGGGAGCTGTTTTTT. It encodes CASSKTGTGELFF.

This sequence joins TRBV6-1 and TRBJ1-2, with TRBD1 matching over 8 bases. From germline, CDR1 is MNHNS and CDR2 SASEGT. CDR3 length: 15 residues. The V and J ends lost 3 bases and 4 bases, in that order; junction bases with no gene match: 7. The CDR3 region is CASSDSGQGFYGYTF. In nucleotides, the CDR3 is TGTGCCAGCAGTGATAGTGGACAGGGCTTCTATGGCTACACCTTC.

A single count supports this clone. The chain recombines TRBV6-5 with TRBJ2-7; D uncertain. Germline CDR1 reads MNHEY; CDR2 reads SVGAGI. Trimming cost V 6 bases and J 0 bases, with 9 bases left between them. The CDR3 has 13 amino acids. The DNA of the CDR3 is TGTGCCAGCAGCTCAGGATACTCCTACGAGCAGTACTTC. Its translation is CASSSGYSYEQYF.

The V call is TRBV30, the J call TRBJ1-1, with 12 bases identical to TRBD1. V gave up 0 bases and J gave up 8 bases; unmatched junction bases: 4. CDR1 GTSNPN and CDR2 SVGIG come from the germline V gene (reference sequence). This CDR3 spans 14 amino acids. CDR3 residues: CAWSVLGQGAEAFF. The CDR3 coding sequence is TGTGCCTGGAGTGTACTGGGACAGGGGGCGGAAGCTTTCTTT.

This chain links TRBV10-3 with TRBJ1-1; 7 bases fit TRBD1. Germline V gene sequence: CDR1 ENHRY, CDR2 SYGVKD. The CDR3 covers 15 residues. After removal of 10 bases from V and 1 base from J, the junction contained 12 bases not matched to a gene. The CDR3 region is CATRRTGPANTEAFF. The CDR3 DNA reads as TGTGCCACCAGAAGGACAGGACCGGCGAACACTGAAGCTTTCTTT.